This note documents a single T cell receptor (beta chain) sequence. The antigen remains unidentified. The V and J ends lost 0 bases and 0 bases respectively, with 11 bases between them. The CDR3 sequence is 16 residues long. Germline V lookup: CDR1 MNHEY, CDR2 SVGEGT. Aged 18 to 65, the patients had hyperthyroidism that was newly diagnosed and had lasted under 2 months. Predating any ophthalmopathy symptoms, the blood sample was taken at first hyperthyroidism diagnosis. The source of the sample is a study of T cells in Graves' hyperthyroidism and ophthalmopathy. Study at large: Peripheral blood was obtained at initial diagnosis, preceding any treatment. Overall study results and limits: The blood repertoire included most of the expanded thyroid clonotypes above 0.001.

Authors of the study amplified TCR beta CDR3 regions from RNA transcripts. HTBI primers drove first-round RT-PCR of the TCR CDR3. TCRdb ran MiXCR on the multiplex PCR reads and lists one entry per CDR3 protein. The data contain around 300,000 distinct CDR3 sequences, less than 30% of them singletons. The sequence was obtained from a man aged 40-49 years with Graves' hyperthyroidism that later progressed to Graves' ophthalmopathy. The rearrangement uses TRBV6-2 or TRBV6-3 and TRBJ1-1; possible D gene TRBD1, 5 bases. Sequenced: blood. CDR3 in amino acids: CASSYSQGAMNTEAFF. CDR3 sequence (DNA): TGTGCCAGCAGTTACTCTCAAGGGGCGATGAACACTGAAGCTTTCTTT.